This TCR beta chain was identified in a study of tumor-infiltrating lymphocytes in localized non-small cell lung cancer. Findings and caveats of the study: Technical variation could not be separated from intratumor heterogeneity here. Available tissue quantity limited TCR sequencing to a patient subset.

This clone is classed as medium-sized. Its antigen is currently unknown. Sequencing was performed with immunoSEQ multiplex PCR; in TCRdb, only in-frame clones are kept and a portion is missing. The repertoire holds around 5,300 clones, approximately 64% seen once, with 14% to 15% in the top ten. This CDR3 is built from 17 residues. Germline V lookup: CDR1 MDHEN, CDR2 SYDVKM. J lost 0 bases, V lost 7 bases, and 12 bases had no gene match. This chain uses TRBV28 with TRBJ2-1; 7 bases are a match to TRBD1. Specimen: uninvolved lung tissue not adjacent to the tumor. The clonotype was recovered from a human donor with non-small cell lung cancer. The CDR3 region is CASTLKQGLPSYNEQFF. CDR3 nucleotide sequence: TGTGCCAGCACCCTTAAACAGGGGCTGCCCTCCTACAATGAGCAGTTCTTC.